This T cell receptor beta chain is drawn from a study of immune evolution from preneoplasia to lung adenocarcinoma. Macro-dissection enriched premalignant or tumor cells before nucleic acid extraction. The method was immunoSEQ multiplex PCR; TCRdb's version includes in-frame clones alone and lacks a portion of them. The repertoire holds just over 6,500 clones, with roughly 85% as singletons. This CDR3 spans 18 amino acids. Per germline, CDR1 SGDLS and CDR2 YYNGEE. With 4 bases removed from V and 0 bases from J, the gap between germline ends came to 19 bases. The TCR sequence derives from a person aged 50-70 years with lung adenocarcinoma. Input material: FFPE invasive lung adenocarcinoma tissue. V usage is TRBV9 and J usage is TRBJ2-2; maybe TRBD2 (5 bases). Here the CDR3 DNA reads TGTGCCAGCAGCCCCCCGAGCGGTCTACCAACGAACACCGGGGAGCTGTTTTTT. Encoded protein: CASSPPSGLPTNTGELFF.